Following are 14 T cell receptor beta chains from one sample sequenced in a study of CD8 T cells in ankylosing spondylitis. From the 5' RACE reads, TCRdb called clonotypes with MiXCR, one entry per CDR3 protein. Seen here are more than 150,000 distinct CDR3 sequences, over 10% observed once, and the top ten hold 8% to 13%. Sequencing used blood, either unsorted or a sorted T cell fraction (not recorded which). The receptors derive from a female donor with ankylosing spondylitis or in good health (not recorded which).

This clonotype occurred many times. V usage is TRBV24-1 and J usage is TRBJ2-1; D call uncertain. Trimming pared 4 bases from V and 9 bases from J, leaving 6 bases between. CDR1 KGHDR and CDR2 SFDVKD come from the germline V gene. The CDR3 contains 11 residues. CDR3 in DNA: TGTGCCACCAGTGACCAACGTGAGCAGTTCTTC. Its protein product is CATSDQREQFF.

This clonotype has ten or more counts. This chain joins TRBV28 and TRBJ1-5; no definite D call. Trimming took off 5 bases at V and 7 bases at J, with 9 bases between the two ends. Germline values: CDR1 MDHEN, CDR2 SYDVKM. The CDR3 spans 12 residues. In nucleotides, the CDR3 is TGTGCCAGCAGTCCTCCGGGCCAGCCCCAGCATTTT. Protein product: CASSPPGQPQHF.

The chain carries TRBV7-9 and TRBJ1-4, with D unresolved. Germline-derived CDR1 and CDR2 are SEHNR and FQNEAQ (reference sequence). The germline V and J ends were trimmed by 4 bases and 0 bases, with 6 bases remaining between them. CDR3 length equals 14 residues. Here the CDR3 reads CASSSKATNEKLFF. The CDR3 DNA is TGTGCCAGCAGCTCGAAAGCAACTAATGAAAAACTGTTTTTT.

This clonotype was recorded at least ten times. The chain uses TRBV12-3 or TRBV12-4 and TRBJ2-5; D might be TRBD2 (6 bases). The V end lost 5 bases, the J end lost 7 bases, and 14 bases lay between the germline ends. The CDR3 runs to 13 residues. CDR3 region: CASSPRGGGTQYF. Written as DNA, the CDR3 is TGTGCCAGCAGTCCTCGGGGAGGCGGGACCCAGTACTTC.

CDR3 in amino acids: CASSLDRDLNTGELFF. The CDR3 DNA follows: TGTGCCAGCAGTTTAGACCGAGACCTGAACACCGGGGAGCTGTTTTTT. The genes are TRBV12-3 or TRBV12-4 and TRBJ2-2; no clear D. This CDR3 contains 16 residues. The V and J ends lost 1 base and 1 base respectively, with 10 bases between them.

V usage is TRBV11-3 and J usage is TRBJ2-1, with 10 nucleotides matching TRBD2. The CDR3 runs to 13 residues. Germline V gives CDR1 SGHNT, CDR2 YENEEA. The ends lost 6 bases at V and 10 bases at J; junction bases unmatched: 6. This chain's CDR3 is CASRRTSGPEQFF. DNA for the CDR3: TGTGCCAGCAGGCGGACTAGCGGCCCGGAGCAGTTCTTC.

In its sample, this clonotype was seen many times. This chain uses TRBV7-9 with TRBJ2-1; 7 bases map to TRBD2. The germline gives CDR1 SEHNR, CDR2 FQNEAQ (reference sequence). V trimming: 6 bases; J trimming: 0 bases; junction bases outside the gene matches: 5. CDR3 size: 15 residues. The CDR3 DNA follows: TGTGCCAGCAGGTTGGGGGGGAGCTCCTACAATGAGCAGTTCTTC. Its translation is CASRLGGSSYNEQFF. Full variable domain (remainder filled in from reference TRBV7-9 and TRBJ2-1): DTGVSQNPRHKITKRGQNVTFRCDPISEHNRLYWYRQTLGQGPEFLTYFQNEAQLEKSRLLSDRFSAERPKGSFSTLEIQRTEQGDSAMYLCASRLGGSSYNEQFFGPGTRLTVL.

This clonotype was counted ten times or more. The rearrangement uses TRBV27 and TRBJ1-6; D is ambiguous. Per the germline V gene, CDR1 is MNHEY and CDR2 is SMNVEV (reference sequence). This CDR3 region has 21 residues. Trimming removed 4 bases at V and 0 bases at J, with 25 bases between. CDR3 sequence: CASSSKSAEIGLSSYNSPLHF. DNA of the CDR3: TGTGCCAGCAGTTCCAAATCCGCAGAGATAGGACTGAGCTCCTATAATTCACCCCTCCACTTT.

This clonotype has ten or more counts. This chain connects TRBV2 to TRBJ2-2; TRBD1 matches 8 bases. CDR1 is SNHLY and CDR2 is FYNNEI in the germline V gene. The CDR3 loop spans 17 amino acids. V was clipped by 7 bases and J by 0 bases; unmatched bases: 10. The CDR3 coding sequence is TGTGCCAGCACGGACAGGGCCTTACTCGCGAACACCGGGGAGCTGTTTTTT. This encodes CASTDRALLANTGELFF. The full variable domain, completed using reference TRBV2 and TRBJ2-2, is EPEVTQTPSHQVTQMGQEVILRCVPISNHLYFYWYRQILGQKVEFLVSFYNNEISEKSEIFDDQFSVERPDGSNFTLKIRSTKLEDSAMYFCASTDRALLANTGELFFGEGSRLTVL.

The rearrangement links TRBV7-2 to TRBJ2-3; D is unresolved. Looked up from germline, CDR1 is SGHTA and CDR2 is FQGNSA. With 5 bases removed from V and 2 bases from J, the gap between germline ends came to 14 bases. There are 15 residues in the CDR3. CDR3 bases: TGTGCCAGCAGCCCCCCCCGCGCCCTCACAGATACGCAGTATTTT. It is translated as CASSPPRALTDTQYF.

A remark on this clonotype: Just one base apart from a much larger clone, this may be a read error. The chain couples TRBV11-2 to TRBJ2-5, with a weak D call TRBD1 (5 bases). Germline assignment: CDR1 SGHAT and CDR2 FQNNGV. The CDR3 runs 16 residues. V lost 3 bases, J lost 0 bases, and 14 bases lay in between. CDR3 coding DNA: TGTGCCAGCAGCTTCCTCCTAGTGGGGCACCAAGAGACCCAGTACTTC. This gives the protein CASSFLLVGHQETQYF.

In its sample, this clonotype was seen many times. The chain uses TRBV28 and TRBJ1-1, with D perhaps matching TRBD1 (6 bases). Germline CDR1 is MDHEN and CDR2 is SYDVKM. The CDR3 has 14 amino acids. The V end lost 1 base, the J end lost 7 bases, and 13 bases lay between the germline ends. As DNA, the CDR3 is TGTGCCAGCAGTTTATCCCCCGAAGGGGGTGAAGCTTTCTTT. This gives the protein CASSLSPEGGEAFF.

This clonotype was detected a few times. The chain is built from TRBV19 and TRBJ2-1; D call uncertain. V was pared by 3 bases and J by 7 bases, with 4 bases between. The germline gives CDR1 LNHDA, CDR2 SQIVND (reference sequence). The CDR3 runs 11 residues. The CDR3 coding sequence is TGTGCCAGTAGTATCGGGAATGAGCAGTTCTTC. Protein product: CASSIGNEQFF. Combining the CDR3 with reference TRBV19 and TRBJ2-1 gives the whole variable domain DGGITQSPKYLFRKEGQNVTLSCEQNLNHDAMYWYRQDPGQGLRLIYYSQIVNDFQKGDIAEGYSVSREKKESFPLTVTSAQKNPTAFYLCASSIGNEQFFGPGTRLTVL.

The rearrangement links TRBV12-3 or TRBV12-4 to TRBJ1-5, with TRBD1 matching over 8 bases. V trimming: 6 bases; J trimming: 0 bases; junction bases outside the gene matches: 7. This CDR3 contains 16 residues. The CDR3, as DNA: TGTGCCAGCAGATCCGGGACAGGAATTAGCAATCAGCCCCAGCATTTT. This encodes CASRSGTGISNQPQHF.